This T cell receptor beta chain is drawn from a study of regulatory T cells in long-lasting Graves disease. Arm-PCR of CDR3 regions with iRepertoire HTBI primers generated TCR beta libraries. TCRdb ran MiXCR on the multiplex PCR reads and lists one entry per CDR3 protein. The table lists 360,000 or so distinct CDR3 sequences, about 10% of them singletons, with 18% in the top ten. As to time point: newly diagnosed GD, antithyroid drugs for less than 3 months. Following extraction of RNA from PBMCs, that RNA was used to make the TCR library. Points from the study as a whole: Because few samples were included, accuracy may have been lower.

The CDR3 is 15 amino acids. The J segment lost 2 bases and the V segment lost 7 bases, leaving 11 bases of the junction unmatched. Per the germline V gene, CDR1 is SGDLS and CDR2 is YYNGEE. As for this clonotype: As yet, its antigen is unknown.

The same sample was also studied in work on T cells in Graves' hyperthyroidism and ophthalmopathy. Per that study: First-round RT-PCR targeting the TCR CDR3 was performed with the HTBI primer set. In blood, most of the thyroid clonotypes expanded above 0.001 were also present. The model predicted ophthalmopathy a median around 6.5 months before onset.

Here the sequenced sample was peripheral blood mononuclear cells (PBMCs), taken at new diagnosis, from a patient treated with antithyroid drugs. The V and J genes are TRBV9 and TRBJ1-2; TRBD1 matches 7 bases. This clonotype was obtained from a woman aged 18-29 years with Graves disease. The CDR3 sequence: CASGRAGGRNYGYTF. In nucleotides, the CDR3 is TGTGCCAGCGGGAGAGCAGGGGGACGGAACTATGGCTACACCTTC.